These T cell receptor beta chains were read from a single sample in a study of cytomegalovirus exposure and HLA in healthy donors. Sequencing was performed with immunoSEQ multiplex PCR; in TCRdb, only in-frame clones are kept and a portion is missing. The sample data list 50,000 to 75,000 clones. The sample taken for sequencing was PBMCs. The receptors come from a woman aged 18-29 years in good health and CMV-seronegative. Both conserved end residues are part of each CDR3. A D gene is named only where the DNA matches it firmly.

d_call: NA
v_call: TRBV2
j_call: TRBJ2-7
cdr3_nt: TGTGCCGCAGGAGCCTCTCAGGGCTACGAGCAGTACTTC
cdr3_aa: CAAGASQGYEQYF

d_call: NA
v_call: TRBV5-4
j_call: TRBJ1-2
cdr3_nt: TGTGCCACCGCGACAGATACGAACTATGGCTACACCTTC
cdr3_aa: CATATDTNYGYTF

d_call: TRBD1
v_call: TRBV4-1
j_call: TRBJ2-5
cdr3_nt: TGCGCCAGCAGCCAAGATCCGATCAGGGGGGAGACCCAGTACTTC
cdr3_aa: CASSQDPIRGETQYF

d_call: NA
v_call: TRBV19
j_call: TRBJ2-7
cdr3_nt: TGTGCCAGTAGTATCAGGGGTCCATACGAGCAGTACTTC
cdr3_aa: CASSIRGPYEQYF

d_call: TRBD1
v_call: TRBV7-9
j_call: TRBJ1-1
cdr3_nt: TGTGCCAGCAGCTTCAGACAGGGAATAGTGAACACTGAAGCTTTCTTT
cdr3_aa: CASSFRQGIVNTEAFF

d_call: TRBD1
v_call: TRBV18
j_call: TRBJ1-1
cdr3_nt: TGTGCCAGTTCCGCGACAGGGGTGGATACTGAAGCTTTCTTT
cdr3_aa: CASSATGVDTEAFF

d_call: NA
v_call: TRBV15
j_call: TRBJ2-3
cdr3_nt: TGTGCCACCAGCAGAGTGCGGGGTACGCAGTATTTT
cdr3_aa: CATSRVRGTQYF

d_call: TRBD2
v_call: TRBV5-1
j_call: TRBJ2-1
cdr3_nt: TGCGCCAGCAGGTATGGGGGACTAGTATCCCCAGAGCAGTTCTTC
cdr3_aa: CASRYGGLVSPEQFF

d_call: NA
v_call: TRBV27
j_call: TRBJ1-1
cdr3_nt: TGTGCCAGCAGTTTTGGACAGTCCACTGAAGCTTTCTTT
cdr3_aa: CASSFGQSTEAFF

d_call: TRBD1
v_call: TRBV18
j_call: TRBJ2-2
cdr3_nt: TGTGCCAGCTCACCAATAACGGACAGGAGTGGCGGGGAGCTGTTTTTT
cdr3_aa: CASSPITDRSGGELFF

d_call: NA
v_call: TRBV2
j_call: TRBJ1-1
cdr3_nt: TGTGCCAGCAGTGCCAGGGGTAGCACTGAAGCTTTCTTT
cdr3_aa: CASSARGSTEAFF

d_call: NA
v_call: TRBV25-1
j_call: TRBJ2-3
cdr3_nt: TGTGCCAGCAGTGAGGGTACCTTGGCGGGGTGGGGGGCAGATACGCAGTATTTT
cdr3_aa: CASSEGTLAGWGADTQYF

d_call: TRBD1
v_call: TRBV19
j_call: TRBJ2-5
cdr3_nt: TGTGCCAGTACCCCGACAGGGTTTGGGGAGACCCAGTACTTC
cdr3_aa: CASTPTGFGETQYF

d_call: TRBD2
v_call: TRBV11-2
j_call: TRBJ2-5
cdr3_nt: TGTGCCAGCAGCTATCGGACTAGACAAGAGACCCAGTACTTC
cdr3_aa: CASSYRTRQETQYF

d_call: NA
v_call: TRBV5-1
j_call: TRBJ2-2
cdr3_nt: TGCGCCAGCAGCTTCACGGGTGTGAACACCGGGGAGCTGTTTTTT
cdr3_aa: CASSFTGVNTGELFF

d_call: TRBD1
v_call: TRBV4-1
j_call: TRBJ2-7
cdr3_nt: TGCGCCAGCAGCCGGGAACAGGGGCGTTCCTACGAGCAGTACTTC
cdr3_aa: CASSREQGRSYEQYF

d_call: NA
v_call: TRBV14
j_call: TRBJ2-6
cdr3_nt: TGTGCCAGCAGCCTCAATGGGGCCAACGTCCTGACTTTC
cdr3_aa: CASSLNGANVLTF

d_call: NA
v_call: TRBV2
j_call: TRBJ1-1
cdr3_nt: TGTGCCAGCAGTGACCGGAGACCTTTCTTT
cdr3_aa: CASSDRRPFF